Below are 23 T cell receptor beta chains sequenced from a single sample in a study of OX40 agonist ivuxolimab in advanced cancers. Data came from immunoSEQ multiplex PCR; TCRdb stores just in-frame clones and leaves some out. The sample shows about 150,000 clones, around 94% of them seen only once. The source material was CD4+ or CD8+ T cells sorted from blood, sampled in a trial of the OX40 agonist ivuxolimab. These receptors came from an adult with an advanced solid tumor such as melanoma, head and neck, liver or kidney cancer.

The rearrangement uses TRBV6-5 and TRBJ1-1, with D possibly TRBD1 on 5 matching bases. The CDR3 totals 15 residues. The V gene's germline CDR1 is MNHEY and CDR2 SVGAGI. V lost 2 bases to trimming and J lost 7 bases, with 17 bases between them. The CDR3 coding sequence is TGTGCCAGCAGTTACCCGAGGGCCGGGGGATTTGAAGCTTTCTTT. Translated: CASSYPRAGGFEAFF.

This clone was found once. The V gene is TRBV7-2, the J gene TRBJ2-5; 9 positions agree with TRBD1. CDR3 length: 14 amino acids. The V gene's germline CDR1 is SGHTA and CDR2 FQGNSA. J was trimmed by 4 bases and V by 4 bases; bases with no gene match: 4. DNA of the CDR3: TGTGCCAGCAGCTACTACAGGGGGCGAGAGACCCAGTACTTC. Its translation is CASSYYRGRETQYF.

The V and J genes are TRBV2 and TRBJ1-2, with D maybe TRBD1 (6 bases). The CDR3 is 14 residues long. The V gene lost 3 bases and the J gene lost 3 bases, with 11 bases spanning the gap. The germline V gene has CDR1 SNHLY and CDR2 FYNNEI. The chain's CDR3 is CASSEGRGYYGYTF. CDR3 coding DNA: TGTGCCAGCAGTGAGGGCAGGGGTTACTATGGCTACACCTTC.

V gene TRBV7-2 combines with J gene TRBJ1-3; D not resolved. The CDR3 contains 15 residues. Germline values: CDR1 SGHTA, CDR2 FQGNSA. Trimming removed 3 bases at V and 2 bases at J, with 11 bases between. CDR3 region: CASSFLQGAGNTIYF. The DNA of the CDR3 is TGTGCCAGCAGCTTCCTCCAAGGAGCTGGAAACACCATATATTTT.

CDR3 in amino acids: CASSQGNTIYF. In DNA form, the CDR3 reads TGTGCCAGCAGCCAGGGAAACACCATATATTTT. The genes are TRBV6-5 and TRBJ1-3, with unresolved D. Germline CDR1 reads MNHEY; CDR2 reads SVGAGI. V was shortened by 6 bases and J by 4 bases, with 4 bases between the two germline ends. CDR3 size: 11 residues.

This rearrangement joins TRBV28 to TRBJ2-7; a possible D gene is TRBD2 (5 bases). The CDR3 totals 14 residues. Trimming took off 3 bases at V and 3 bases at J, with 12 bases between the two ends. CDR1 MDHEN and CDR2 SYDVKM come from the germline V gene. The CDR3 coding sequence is TGTGCCAGCAGTTTCCCCGACGGGATCTACGAGCAGTACTTC. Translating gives CASSFPDGIYEQYF.

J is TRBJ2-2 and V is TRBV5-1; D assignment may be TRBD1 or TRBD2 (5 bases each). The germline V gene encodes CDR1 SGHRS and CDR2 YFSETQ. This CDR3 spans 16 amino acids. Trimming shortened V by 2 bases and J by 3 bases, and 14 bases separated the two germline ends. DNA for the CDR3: TGCGCCAGCAGCTTATATGGGGCGCGGGACACCGGGGAGCTGTTTTTT. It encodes CASSLYGARDTGELFF.

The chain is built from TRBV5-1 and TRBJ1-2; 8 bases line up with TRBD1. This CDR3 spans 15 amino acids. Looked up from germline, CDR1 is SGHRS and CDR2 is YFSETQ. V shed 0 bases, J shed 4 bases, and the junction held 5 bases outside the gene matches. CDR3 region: CASSLVGQEGYGYTF. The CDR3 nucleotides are TGCGCCAGCAGCTTGGTGGGACAGGAGGGCTATGGCTACACCTTC.

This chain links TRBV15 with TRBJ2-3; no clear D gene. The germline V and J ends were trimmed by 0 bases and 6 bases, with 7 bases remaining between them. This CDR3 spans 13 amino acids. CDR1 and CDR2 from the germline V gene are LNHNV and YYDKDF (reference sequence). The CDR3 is CATSRDRPDTQYF. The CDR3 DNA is TGTGCCACCAGCAGAGATCGGCCCGATACGCAGTATTTT.

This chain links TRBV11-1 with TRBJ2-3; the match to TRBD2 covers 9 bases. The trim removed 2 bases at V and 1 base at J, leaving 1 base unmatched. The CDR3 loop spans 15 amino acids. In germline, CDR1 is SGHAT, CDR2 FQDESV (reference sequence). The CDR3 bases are TGTGCCAGCAGCTTAAAGCGGGAGGGCACAGATACGCAGTATTTT. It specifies CASSLKREGTDTQYF.

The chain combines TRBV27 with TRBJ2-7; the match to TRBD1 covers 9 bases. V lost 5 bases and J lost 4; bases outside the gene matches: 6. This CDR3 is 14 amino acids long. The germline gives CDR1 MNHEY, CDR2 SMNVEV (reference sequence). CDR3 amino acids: CASSTRDRAYEQYF. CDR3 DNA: TGTGCCAGCAGTACCCGGGACAGGGCTTACGAGCAGTACTTC.

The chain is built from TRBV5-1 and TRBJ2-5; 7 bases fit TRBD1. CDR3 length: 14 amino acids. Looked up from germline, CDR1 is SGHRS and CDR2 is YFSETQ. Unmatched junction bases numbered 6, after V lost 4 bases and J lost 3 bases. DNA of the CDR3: TGCGCCAGCAGCCTGGACGGGACAGAAGAGACCCAGTACTTC. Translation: CASSLDGTEETQYF.

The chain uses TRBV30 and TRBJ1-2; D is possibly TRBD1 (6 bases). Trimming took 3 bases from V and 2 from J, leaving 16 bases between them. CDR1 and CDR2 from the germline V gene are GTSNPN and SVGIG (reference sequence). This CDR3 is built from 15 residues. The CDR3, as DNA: TGTGCCTGGAGGTTCTCGGGGGCCGACAACTATGGCTACACCTTC. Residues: CAWRFSGADNYGYTF.

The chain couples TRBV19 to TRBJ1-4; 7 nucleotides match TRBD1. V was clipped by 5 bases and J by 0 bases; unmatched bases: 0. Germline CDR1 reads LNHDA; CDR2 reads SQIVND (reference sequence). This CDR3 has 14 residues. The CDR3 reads CASSGTATNEKLFF. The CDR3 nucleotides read TGTGCCAGTAGTGGGACAGCAACTAATGAAAAACTGTTTTTT.

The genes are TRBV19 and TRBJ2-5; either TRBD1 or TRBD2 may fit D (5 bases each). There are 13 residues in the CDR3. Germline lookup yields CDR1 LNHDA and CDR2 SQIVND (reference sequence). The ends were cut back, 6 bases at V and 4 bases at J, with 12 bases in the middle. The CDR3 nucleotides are TGTGCCAGTAGGAGGGGAAGCGGAGAGACCCAGTACTTC. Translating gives CASRRGSGETQYF.

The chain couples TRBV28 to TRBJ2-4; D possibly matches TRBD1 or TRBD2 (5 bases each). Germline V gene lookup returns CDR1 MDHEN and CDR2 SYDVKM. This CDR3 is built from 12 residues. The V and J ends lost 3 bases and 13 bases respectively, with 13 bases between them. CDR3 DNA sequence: TGTGCCAGCAGTTTTTTGGGGGAGAGGCAGTACTTC. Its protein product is CASSFLGERQYF.

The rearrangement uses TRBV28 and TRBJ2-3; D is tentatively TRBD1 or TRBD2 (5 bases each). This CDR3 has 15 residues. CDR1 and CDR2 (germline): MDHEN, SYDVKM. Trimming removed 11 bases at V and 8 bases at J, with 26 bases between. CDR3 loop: CAGSERGSGRRTQYF. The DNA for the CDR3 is TGTGCCGGCTCTGAGAGGGGAAGCGGTCGTCGTACGCAGTATTTT.

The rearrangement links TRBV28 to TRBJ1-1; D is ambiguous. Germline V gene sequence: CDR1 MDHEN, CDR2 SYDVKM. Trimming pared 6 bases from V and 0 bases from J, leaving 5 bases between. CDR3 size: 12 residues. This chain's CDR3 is CASRVMNTEAFF. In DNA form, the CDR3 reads TGTGCCAGCAGGGTTATGAACACTGAAGCTTTCTTT.

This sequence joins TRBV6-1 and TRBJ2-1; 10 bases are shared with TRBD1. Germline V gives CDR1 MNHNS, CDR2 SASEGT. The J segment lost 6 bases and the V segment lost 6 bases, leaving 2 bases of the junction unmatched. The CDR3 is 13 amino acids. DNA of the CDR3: TGTGCCAGCAGCTGGGACAGGGGCAATGAGCAGTTCTTC. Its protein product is CASSWDRGNEQFF.

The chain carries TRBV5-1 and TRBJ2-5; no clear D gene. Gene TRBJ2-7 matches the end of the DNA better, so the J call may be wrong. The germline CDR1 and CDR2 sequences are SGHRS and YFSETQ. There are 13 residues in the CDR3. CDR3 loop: CASTPGHGSEQYF. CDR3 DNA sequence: TGCGCCAGCACCCCGGGCCACGGAAGCGAGCAGTACTTC.

CDR3 sequence reads: CATRLTGTGLCTF. CDR3 bases: TGTGCCACCCGTCTAACCGGGACAGGGTTATGCACCTTC. V and J are TRBV15 and TRBJ1-2, with TRBD1 identical over 9 bases. V was clipped by 8 bases and J by 13 bases; unmatched bases: 14. There are 13 residues in the CDR3. The germline V gene has CDR1 LNHNV and CDR2 YYDKDF (reference sequence). The full variable domain, its missing parts supplied by reference TRBV15 and TRBJ1-2, is DAMVIQNPRYQVTQFGKPVTLSCSQTLNHNVMYWYQQKSSQAPKLLFHYYDKDFNNEADTPDNFQSRRPNTSFCFLDIRSPGLGDTAMYLCATRLTGTGLCTFGSGTRLTVV.

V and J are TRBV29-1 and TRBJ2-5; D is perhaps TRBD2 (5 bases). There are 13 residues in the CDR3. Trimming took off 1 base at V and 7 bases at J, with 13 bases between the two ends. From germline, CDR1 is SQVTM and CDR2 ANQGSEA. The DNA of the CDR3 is TGCAGCGTTGAAGGTTCGGGATGGGGGACCCAGTACTTC. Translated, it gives CSVEGSGWGTQYF.

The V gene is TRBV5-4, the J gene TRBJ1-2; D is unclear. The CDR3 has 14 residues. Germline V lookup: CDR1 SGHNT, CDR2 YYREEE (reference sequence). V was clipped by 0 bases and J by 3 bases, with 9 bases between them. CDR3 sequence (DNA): TGTGCCAGCAGCTTGGGAAGGGTTTACTATGGCTACACCTTC. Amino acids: CASSLGRVYYGYTF.